This T cell receptor (beta chain) was found in a study of siplizumab effects on memory and regulatory T cells. The length of the CDR3 is 14 residues. CDR1 and CDR2 (germline): MDHEN, SYDVKM. Trimming took 2 bases from V and 5 from J, leaving 12 bases between them. Some 92,000 TCR templates were assayed per sample. Produced via immunoSEQ multiplex PCR; TCRdb's table is partial and in-frame only. The data contain approximately 97,000 clones, 92% of them seen just once; the ten biggest clones take up roughly 1.1%. Comment on this clone: Its antigen is not identified.

The study, taken as a whole, reports: There were only a minor fraction of alloreactive clones that mapped to unstimulated subsets. Contribution to the alloresponse seemed major for naive T cells, which also seemed more diverse than memory cells. Suppression by proliferating Tregs derived from siplizumab cultures was not verified.

This rearrangement joins TRBV28 to TRBJ1-2; D is perhaps TRBD1 (5 bases). This clonotype was obtained from a human donor in good health. Sequencing was performed on CD4+ T cells sorted from blood. In DNA form, the CDR3 reads TGTGCCAGCAGTTTACAAAGGGGCTTTTATGGCTACACCTTC. It encodes CASSLQRGFYGYTF.